These 5 T cell receptor beta chains share one sample of origin, sequenced in a study of cytomegalovirus exposure and HLA in healthy donors. The PCR ran on 60 Vbeta and 13 Jbeta primers. Measured with immunoSEQ multiplex PCR; TCRdb has only the in-frame clones, and not every one. The table lists 180,000 or so clones, about 9.4% of them singletons, with 1% to 1.5% in the top ten. The specimen sequenced was PBMCs. All receptors come from a woman under 40 in good health and CMV-seropositive.

The chain links TRBV6-5 to TRBJ1-1; D possibly corresponds to TRBD1 (5 bases). Looked up from germline, CDR1 is MNHEY and CDR2 is SVGAGI. The CDR3 sequence is 12 residues long. Here the CDR3 DNA reads TGTATAAGCCGGGACTCGGGCACTGAAGCTTTCTTT. Translating it yields CISRDSGTEAFF.

This rearrangement joins TRBV9 to TRBJ1-5, with 8 nucleotides matching TRBD1. Per the germline V gene, CDR1 is SGDLS and CDR2 is YYNGEE. The V gene end was trimmed by 3 bases and the J gene end by 7 bases; junction bases not matched to a gene: 3. The length of the CDR3 is 13 residues. CDR3 protein: CASSAGQGQPQHF. The CDR3 DNA reads TGTGCCAGCAGCGCAGGACAGGGACAGCCCCAGCATTTT.

Here the CDR3 DNA reads TGTGCCAGCAGCTTGGCGGGAGGGCCGACCCAGTACTTC. It is translated as CASSLAGGPTQYF. This chain uses TRBV5-6 with TRBJ2-5, with 8 bases matching TRBD2. CDR3 size: 13 residues. Trimming removed 0 bases from V and 7 bases from J; junction bases left unmatched: 2. Looked up from germline, CDR1 is SGHDT and CDR2 is YYEEEE.

This clone was counted a few times. The chain employs TRBV7-9 and TRBJ2-2; no reliable D call. V was clipped by 7 bases and J by 7 bases, with 16 bases between them. Germline lookup yields CDR1 SEHNR and CDR2 FQNEAQ (reference sequence). CDR3 length: 14 residues. The CDR3 is CASIPLLEFGELFF. The CDR3 DNA is TGTGCCAGCATCCCCCTTTTGGAGTTCGGGGAGCTGTTTTTT.

The sample holds a few counts of this clone. This CDR3 is CASSLEGQGLQYF. CDR3 coding DNA: TGTGCCAGCAGCTTGGAGGGACAGGGCCTCCAGTACTTC. The V call is TRBV5-5, the J call TRBJ2-5; 9 nucleotides agree with TRBD1. Germline CDR1 reads SGHKS; CDR2 reads YYEKEE (reference sequence). The CDR3 totals 13 residues. J was trimmed by 10 bases and V by 0 bases; bases with no gene match: 4. The whole variable domain, remainder taken from reference TRBV5-5 and TRBJ2-5, is DAGVTQSPTHLIKTRGQQVTLRCSPISGHKSVSWYQQVLGQGPQFIFQYYEKEERGRGNFPDRFSARQFPNYSSELNVNALLLGDSALYLCASSLEGQGLQYFGPGTRLLVL.